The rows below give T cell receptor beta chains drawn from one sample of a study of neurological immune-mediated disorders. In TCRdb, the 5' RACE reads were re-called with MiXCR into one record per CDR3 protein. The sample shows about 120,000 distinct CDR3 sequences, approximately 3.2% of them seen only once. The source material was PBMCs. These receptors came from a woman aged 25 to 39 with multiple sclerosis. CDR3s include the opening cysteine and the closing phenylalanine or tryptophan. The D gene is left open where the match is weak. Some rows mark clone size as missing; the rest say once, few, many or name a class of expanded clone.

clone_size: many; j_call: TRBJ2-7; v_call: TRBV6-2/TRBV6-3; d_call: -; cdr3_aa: CASGHKVEQYF; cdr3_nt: TGTGCCAGCGGCCACAAGGTCGAGCAGTACTTC
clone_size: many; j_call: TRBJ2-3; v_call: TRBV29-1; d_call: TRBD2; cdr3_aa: CSVVSGRTDTQYF; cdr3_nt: TGCAGCGTTGTTAGCGGGAGGACAGATACGCAGTATTTT
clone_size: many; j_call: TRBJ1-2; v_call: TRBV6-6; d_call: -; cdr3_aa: CASSYSKGVLGYGYTF; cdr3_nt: TGTGCCAGCAGTTACTCGAAGGGGGTACTTGGCTATGGCTACACCTTC
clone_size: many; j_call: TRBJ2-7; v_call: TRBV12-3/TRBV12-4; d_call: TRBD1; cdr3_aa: CASSSDRDYEQYF; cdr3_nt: TGTGCCAGCAGCTCAGACAGGGACTACGAGCAGTACTTC
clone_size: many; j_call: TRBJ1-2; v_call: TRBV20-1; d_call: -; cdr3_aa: CSAPGLEGSTLLGYGYTF; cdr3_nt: TGCAGTGCGCCAGGTTTAGAGGGATCAACCCTGCTCGGCTATGGCTACACCTTC
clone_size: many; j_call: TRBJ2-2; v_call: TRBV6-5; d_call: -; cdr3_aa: CASSYAPPGELFF; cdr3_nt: TGTGCCAGCAGTTACGCCCCCCCCGGGGAGCTGTTTTTT
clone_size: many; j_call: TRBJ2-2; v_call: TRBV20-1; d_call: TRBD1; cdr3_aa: CSARQGAQGTGELFF; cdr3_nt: TGCAGTGCAAGACAGGGGGCGCAAGGCACCGGGGAGCTGTTTTTT
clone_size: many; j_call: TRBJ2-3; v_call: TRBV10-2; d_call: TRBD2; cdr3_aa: CASGGGSTDTQYF; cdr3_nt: TGCGCCAGCGGCGGGGGAAGCACAGATACGCAGTATTTT
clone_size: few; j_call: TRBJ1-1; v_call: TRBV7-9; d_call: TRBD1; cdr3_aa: CASSTLGRDRVNTEAFF; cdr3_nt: TGTGCCAGCAGCACCTTGGGGAGGGACAGAGTGAACACTGAAGCTTTCTTT
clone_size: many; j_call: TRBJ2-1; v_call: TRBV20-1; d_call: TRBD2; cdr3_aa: CSARGPSGSYNEQFF; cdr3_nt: TGCAGTGCTAGAGGTCCTAGCGGGAGCTACAATGAGCAGTTCTTC
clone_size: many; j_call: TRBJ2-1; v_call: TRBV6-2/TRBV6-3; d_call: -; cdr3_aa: CATILGEGGWYNEQFF; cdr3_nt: TGTGCCACCATCCTGGGTGAGGGGGGCTGGTACAATGAGCAGTTCTTC
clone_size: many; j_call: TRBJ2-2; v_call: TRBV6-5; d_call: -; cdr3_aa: CASSYSGFPGELFF; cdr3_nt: TGTGCCAGCAGTTACTCGGGGTTTCCCGGGGAGCTGTTTTTT
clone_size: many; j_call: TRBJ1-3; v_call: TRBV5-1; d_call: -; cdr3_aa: CASSLGLQEIRNTIYF; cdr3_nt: TGCGCCAGCAGCTTGGGGCTTCAGGAGATTCGAAACACCATATATTTT
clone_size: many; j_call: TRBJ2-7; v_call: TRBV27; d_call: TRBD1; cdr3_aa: CASSFGQGPYEQYF; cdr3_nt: TGTGCCAGCAGTTTCGGACAGGGGCCGTACGAGCAGTACTTC
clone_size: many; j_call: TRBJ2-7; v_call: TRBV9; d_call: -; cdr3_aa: CASSGTALHEQYF; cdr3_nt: TGTGCCAGTTCCGGGACGGCACTGCACGAGCAGTACTTC
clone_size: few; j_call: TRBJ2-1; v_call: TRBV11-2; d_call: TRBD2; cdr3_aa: CASSSGPSGFLIGEQFF; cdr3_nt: TGTGCCAGCAGCTCGGGGCCTAGCGGGTTTCTAATCGGTGAGCAGTTCTTC
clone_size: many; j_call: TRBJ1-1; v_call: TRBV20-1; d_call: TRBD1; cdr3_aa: CSARFGDRGVVEAFF; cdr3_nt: TGCAGTGCTAGATTTGGGGACAGGGGAGTTGTTGAAGCTTTCTTT
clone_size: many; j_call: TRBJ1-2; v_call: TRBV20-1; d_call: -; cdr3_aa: CSARGGYTF; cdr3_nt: TGCAGTGCGAGAGGTGGCTACACCTTC
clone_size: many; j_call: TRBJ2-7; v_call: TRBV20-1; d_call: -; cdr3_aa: CSALRRQEGNEQYF; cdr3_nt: TGCAGTGCCCTTCGGAGACAGGAGGGCAACGAGCAGTACTTC
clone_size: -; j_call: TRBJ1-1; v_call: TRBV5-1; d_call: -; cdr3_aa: CASSLEVGTEAFF; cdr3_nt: TGCGCCAGCAGCTTGGAGGTAGGCACTGAAGCTTTCTTT
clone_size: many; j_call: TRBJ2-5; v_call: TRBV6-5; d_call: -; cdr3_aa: CASSYSIGGETQYF; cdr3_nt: TGTGCCAGCAGTTACTCTATAGGGGGGGAGACCCAGTACTTC
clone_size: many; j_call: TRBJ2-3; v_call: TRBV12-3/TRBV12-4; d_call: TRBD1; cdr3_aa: CASRGTGKTDTQYF; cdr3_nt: TGTGCCAGCAGAGGGACAGGAAAGACAGATACGCAGTATTTT
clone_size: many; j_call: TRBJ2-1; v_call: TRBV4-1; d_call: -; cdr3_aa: CASSQETDLVFGTNEQFF; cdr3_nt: TGCGCCAGCAGCCAAGAGACCGATTTAGTCTTTGGAACCAATGAGCAGTTCTTC
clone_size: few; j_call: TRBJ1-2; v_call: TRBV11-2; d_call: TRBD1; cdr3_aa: CASSPAGTVYGYTF; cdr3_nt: TGTGCCAGCAGCCCCGCCGGGACAGTCTATGGCTACACCTTC
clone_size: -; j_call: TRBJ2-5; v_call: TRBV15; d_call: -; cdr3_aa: CATSRGPTAWETQYF; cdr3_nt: TGTGCCACCAGCAGAGGACCGACAGCCTGGGAGACCCAGTACTTC
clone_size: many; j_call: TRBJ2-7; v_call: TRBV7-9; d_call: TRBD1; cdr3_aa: CASSRQGLEQYF; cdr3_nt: TGTGCCAGCAGCAGACAGGGCCTCGAGCAGTACTTC
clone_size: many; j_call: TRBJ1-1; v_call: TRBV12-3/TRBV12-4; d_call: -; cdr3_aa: CASSSRTRNTEAFF; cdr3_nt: TGTGCCAGCAGTTCCCGGACCCGGAACACTGAAGCTTTCTTT
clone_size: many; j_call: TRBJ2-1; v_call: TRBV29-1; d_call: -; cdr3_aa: CSVEGWVRVDEQFF; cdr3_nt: TGCAGCGTTGAAGGGTGGGTCAGGGTCGATGAGCAGTTCTTC
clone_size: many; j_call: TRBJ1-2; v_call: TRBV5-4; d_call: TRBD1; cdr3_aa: CASSAQQGYYGYTF; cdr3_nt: TGTGCCAGCAGCGCGCAACAGGGGTACTATGGCTACACCTTC
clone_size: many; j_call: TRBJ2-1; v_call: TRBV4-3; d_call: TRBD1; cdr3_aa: CASSQDRTGSNEQFF; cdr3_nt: TGCGCCAGCAGCCAAGATCGGACAGGGAGCAATGAGCAGTTCTTC
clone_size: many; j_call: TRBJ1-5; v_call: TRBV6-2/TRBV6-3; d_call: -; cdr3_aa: CASSFTGNQPQHF; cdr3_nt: TGTGCCAGCAGTTTTACAGGGAATCAGCCCCAGCATTTT
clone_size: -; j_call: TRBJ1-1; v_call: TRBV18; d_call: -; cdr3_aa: CASSPANTEAFF; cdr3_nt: TGTGCCAGCTCACCCGCTAACACTGAAGCTTTCTTT
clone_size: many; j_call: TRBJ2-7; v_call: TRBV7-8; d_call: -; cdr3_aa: CASSLTRYEQYF; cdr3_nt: TGTGCCAGCAGCTTAACGAGGTACGAGCAGTACTTC
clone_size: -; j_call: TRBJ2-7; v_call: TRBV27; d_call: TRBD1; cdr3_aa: CATGQGMPSEQYF; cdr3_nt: TGTGCCACCGGACAGGGGATGCCCAGCGAGCAGTACTTC
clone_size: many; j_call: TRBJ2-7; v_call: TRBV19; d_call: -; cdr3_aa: CASSIVRDGIYEQYF; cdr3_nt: TGTGCCAGTAGTATAGTAAGGGACGGAATCTACGAGCAGTACTTC
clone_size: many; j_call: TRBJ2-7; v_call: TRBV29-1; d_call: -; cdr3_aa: CSVEAGSPHEQYF; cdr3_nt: TGCAGCGTTGAAGCGGGTTCCCCCCACGAGCAGTACTTC
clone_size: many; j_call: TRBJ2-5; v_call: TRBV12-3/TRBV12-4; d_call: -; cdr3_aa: CASSLSGETQYF; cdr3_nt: TGTGCCAGCAGTTTAAGTGGGGAGACCCAGTACTTC
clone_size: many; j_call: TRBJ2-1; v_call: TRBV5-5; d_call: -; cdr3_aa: CASSLGSNLQFF; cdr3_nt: TGTGCCAGCAGCTTGGGATCGAACTTGCAGTTCTTC
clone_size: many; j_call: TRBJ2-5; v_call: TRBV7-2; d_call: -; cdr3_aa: CASSLRKVSATQYF; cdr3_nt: TGTGCCAGCAGCTTACGCAAAGTCTCAGCGACCCAGTACTTC
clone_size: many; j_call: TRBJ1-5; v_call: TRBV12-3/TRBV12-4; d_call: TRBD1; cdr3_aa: CASSRQGASQPQHF; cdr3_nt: TGTGCCAGCAGTCGACAGGGGGCGAGTCAGCCCCAGCATTTT
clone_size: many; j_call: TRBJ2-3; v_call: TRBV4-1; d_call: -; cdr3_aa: CASSHNGGPPDTQYF; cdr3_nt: TGCGCCAGCAGCCACAATGGGGGCCCCCCAGATACGCAGTATTTT
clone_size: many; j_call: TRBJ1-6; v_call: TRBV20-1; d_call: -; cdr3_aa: CSARRPNSPLHF; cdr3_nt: TGCAGTGCCCGCAGGCCGAATTCACCCCTCCACTTT
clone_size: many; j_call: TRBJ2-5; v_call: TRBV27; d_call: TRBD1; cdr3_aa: CASSSRDRGRVGRLEETQYF; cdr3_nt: TGTGCCAGCAGTTCCCGGGACAGGGGGCGAGTGGGACGGCTGGAGGAGACCCAGTACTTC
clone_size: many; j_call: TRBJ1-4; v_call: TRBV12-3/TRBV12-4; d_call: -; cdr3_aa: CASSLNRETNEKLFF; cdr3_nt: TGTGCCAGCAGTTTAAACAGGGAAACTAATGAAAAACTGTTTTTT
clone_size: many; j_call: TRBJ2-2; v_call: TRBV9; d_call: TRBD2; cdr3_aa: CASTNGGGAGELFF; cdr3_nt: TGTGCCAGCACCAACGGGGGGGGTGCCGGGGAGCTGTTTTTT
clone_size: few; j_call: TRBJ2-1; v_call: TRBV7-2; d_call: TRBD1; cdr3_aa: CASSRQGKSNEQFF; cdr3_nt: TGTGCCAGCAGTAGACAGGGGAAGTCGAATGAGCAGTTCTTC
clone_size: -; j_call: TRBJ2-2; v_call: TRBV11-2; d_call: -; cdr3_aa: CASSFRVRDTGELFF; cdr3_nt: TGTGCCAGCAGCTTCAGGGTTAGAGACACCGGGGAGCTGTTTTTT
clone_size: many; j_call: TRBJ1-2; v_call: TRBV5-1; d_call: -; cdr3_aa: CASSFGQVSYGYTF; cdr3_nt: TGCGCCAGCAGCTTCGGGCAGGTTTCCTATGGCTACACCTTC
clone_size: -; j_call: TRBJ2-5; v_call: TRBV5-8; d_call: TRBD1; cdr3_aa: CASSDQDRRRRETQYF; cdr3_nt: TGTGCCAGCAGCGATCAGGACAGGAGACGGAGAGAGACCCAGTACTTC
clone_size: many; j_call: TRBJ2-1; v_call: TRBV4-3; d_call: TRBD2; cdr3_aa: CASSSRGAGIHNEQFF; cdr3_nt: TGCGCCAGCAGCTCCCGGGGAGCGGGGATCCACAATGAGCAGTTCTTC
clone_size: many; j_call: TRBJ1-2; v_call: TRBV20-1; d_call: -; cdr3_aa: CSARRTVAYGYTF; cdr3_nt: TGCAGTGCTAGAAGGACCGTCGCCTATGGCTACACCTTC
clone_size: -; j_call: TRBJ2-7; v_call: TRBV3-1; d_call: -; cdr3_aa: CASSQVPSEQYF; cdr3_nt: TGTGCCAGCAGCCAAGTCCCCAGCGAGCAGTACTTC
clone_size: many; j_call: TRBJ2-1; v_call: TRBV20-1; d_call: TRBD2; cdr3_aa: CSAHLAGGNNEQFF; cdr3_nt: TGCAGTGCACACCTAGCGGGAGGGAACAATGAGCAGTTCTTC
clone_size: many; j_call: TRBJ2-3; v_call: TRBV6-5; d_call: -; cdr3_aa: CASSLGLEAATQYF; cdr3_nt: TGTGCCAGCAGTTTGGGCCTCGAGGCGGCTACGCAGTATTTT
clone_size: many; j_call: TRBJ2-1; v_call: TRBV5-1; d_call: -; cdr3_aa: CASRATSSSYNEQFF; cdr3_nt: TGCGCCAGCCGAGCTACGTCGAGCTCCTACAATGAGCAGTTCTTC
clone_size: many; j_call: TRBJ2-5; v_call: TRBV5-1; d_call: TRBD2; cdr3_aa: CASSGGSGLAGETQYF; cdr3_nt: TGCGCCAGCAGCGGAGGGTCCGGACTAGCGGGGGAGACCCAGTACTTC
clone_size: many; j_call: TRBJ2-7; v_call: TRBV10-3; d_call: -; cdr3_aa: CAISEKWSEQYF; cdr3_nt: TGTGCCATCAGTGAAAAGTGGAGCGAGCAGTACTTC
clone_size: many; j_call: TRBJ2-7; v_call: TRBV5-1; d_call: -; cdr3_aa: CASGKATLGEQYF; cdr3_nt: TGCGCCAGCGGCAAGGCAACCCTTGGCGAGCAGTACTTC
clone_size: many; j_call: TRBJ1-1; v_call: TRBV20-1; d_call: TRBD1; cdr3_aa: CSATGQGPTEAFF; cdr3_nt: TGCAGTGCTACTGGACAGGGCCCCACTGAAGCTTTCTTT